This T cell receptor beta chain was found in a study of cytomegalovirus exposure and HLA in healthy donors. Whole-study findings and limits: Most likely, a cluster of highly shared sequence variants arose as a sequencing artifact. When analyzed later, a missense DCLRE1C variant was found to be linked to TCR beta V- and J-gene trimming.

To note about this clone: The target antigen is unknown. A junction boundary mismatches the germline segment, possibly from a read error.

Use of 60 Vbeta and 13 Jbeta primers characterized the PCR. In the original workflow: The authors later counted about 80 million unique TCR beta chains, 9.5 million to 11 million of them shared. Clones were read by immunoSEQ multiplex PCR, and TCRdb kept only the in-frame ones, dropping some. V, J and clone size reflect that table, while D and trimming were determined from the DNA. The sample holds under 300,000 clones, just over 70% seen once. CDR1 and CDR2 (germline): SEHNR, FQNEAQ (reference sequence). The CDR3 runs to 16 residues. The sequence was collected from a female donor in good health and CMV-seronegative. The V gene is TRBV7-9, the J gene TRBJ1-6; 9 positions agree with TRBD1. The sequencing input was PBMCs. The CDR3 loop is CSSSQPGQGTGSPLHF. The CDR3 DNA is TGTTCCAGCAGTCAACCGGGACAGGGAACTGGTTCACCCCTCCACTTT.